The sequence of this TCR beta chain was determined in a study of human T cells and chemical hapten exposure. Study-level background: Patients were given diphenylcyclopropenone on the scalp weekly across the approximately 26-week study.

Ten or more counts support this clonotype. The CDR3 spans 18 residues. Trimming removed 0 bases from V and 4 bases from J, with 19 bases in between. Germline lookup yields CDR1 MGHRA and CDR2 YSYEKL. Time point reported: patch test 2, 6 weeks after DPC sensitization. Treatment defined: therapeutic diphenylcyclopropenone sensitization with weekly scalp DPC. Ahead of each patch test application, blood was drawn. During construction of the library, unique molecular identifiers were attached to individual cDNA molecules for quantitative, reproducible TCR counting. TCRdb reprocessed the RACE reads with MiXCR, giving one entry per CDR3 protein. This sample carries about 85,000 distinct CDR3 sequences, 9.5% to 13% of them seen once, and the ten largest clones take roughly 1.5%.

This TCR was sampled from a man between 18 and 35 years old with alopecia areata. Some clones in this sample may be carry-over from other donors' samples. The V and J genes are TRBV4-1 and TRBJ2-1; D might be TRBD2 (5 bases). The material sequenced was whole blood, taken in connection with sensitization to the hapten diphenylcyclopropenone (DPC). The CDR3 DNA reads TGCGCCAGCAGCCAAGAATGGCCGGGAACTCCTCAATACAATGAGCAGTTCTTC. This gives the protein CASSQEWPGTPQYNEQFF.